This T cell receptor (beta chain) emerged from a study of regulatory T cells in long-lasting Graves disease. Study conclusions and caveats: Persistent disease samples used TRBV28, TRBJ1-2 and TRBJ2-5 preferentially. Blood alone, not thyroid tissue, was studied. Newly diagnosed Graves' patients exceeded persistent ones in TCR diversity.

This CDR3 comprises 14 residues. The V and J ends lost 2 bases and 8 bases, in that order; junction bases with no gene match: 4. CDR1 and CDR2 (germline): GTSNPN, SVGIG (reference sequence). Time point here: newly diagnosed GD, antithyroid drugs for less than 3 months. From PBMCs, RNA was extracted and then used to make the TCR library. Combining iRepertoire HTBI primers with Arm-PCR of CDR3 regions, the authors built TCR beta libraries. MiXCR, run by TCRdb on the multiplex PCR reads, gives a single entry per CDR3 protein. The table records some 450,000 distinct CDR3 sequences, about 15% of them present only once. This clonotype was counted ten times or more. Its target is not known. These data also featured in a second study, about T cells in Graves' hyperthyroidism and ophthalmopathy. That publication notes: The TCR CDR3 was amplified in a first-round RT-PCR using the HTBI primer set.

This sample comprised peripheral blood mononuclear cells (PBMCs), obtained at new diagnosis, from a patient treated with antithyroid drugs. This chain joins TRBV30 and TRBJ1-6, with 9 bases lining up with TRBD1. The TCR comes from a woman aged 30 to 39 with Graves disease. The CDR3 coding sequence is TGTGCCTGGAGTCGCGGACAGGGGCATTCACCCCTCCACTTT. It codes for CAWSRGQGHSPLHF.